These 4 T cell receptor beta chains were all obtained from the same sample, sequenced in a study of T cells in Graves' hyperthyroidism and ophthalmopathy. From RNA transcripts, TCR beta CDR3 regions were amplified. When the TCR CDR3 underwent first-round RT-PCR, the HTBI primer set was used. Each CDR3 protein is one row after TCRdb ran MiXCR on the multiplex PCR reads. The sample shows approximately 870,000 distinct CDR3 sequences, about two fifths of them seen only once. What was sequenced was blood. The receptors originated from a man in his late teens or twenties with Graves' hyperthyroidism.

The chain uses TRBV7-2 and TRBJ2-7; D is perhaps TRBD1 (6 bases). Germline V gene sequence: CDR1 SGHTA, CDR2 FQGNSA. V was cut by 1 base and J by 4 bases, with 17 bases left in between. CDR3 size: 16 residues. CDR3 nucleotide sequence: TGTGCCAGCAGCTTAGGGGACACTCATAGCCCGTACGAGCAGTACTTC. It yields the protein CASSLGDTHSPYEQYF.

Worth noting for this clonotype: One end of the junction fails to match germline, which may point to a read error. This rearrangement joins TRBV28 to TRBJ2-7; TRBD2 aligns across 11 bases. Germline loops: CDR1 MDHEN, CDR2 SYDVKM. The CDR3 is 15 residues long. The CDR3 is CASSQYGTSGVEQYF. The CDR3 region has the DNA TGCGCCAGCAGCCAATACGGGACTAGCGGAGTCGAGCAGTACTTC.

The V and J genes are TRBV7-8 and TRBJ1-2; 9 positions match TRBD1. Trimming at V came to 5 bases and at J to 4 bases, leaving 8 bases not matched to a gene. Per germline, CDR1 SGHVS and CDR2 FQNEAQ. The CDR3 totals 15 residues. The DNA for the CDR3 is TGTGCCAGCAGCCCGCGGACAGGGGATGGCTATGGCTACACCTTC. It yields the protein CASSPRTGDGYGYTF.

This clonotype was detected a few times. The rearrangement joins TRBV10-3 to TRBJ1-5; D possibly corresponds to TRBD1 (5 bases). CDR1 is ENHRY and CDR2 is SYGVKD in the germline V gene. V lost 10 bases and J 0 bases, leaving 16 bases between the germline ends. The CDR3 loop spans 15 amino acids. The CDR3 here is CASTRTLYSNQPQHF. CDR3 DNA sequence: TGTGCCAGCACCAGGACACTCTATAGCAATCAGCCCCAGCATTTT.